Described below is a single T cell receptor beta chain sequence and its context. Its antigen is unidentified. As to treatment: some 20 received Ad26.COV2.S at low or high dose, single or two shots; five or six received placebo; per-sample allocation not given. Material that was analyzed had been drawn on day 63 after the first vaccine or placebo injection. This entry belongs to a study of Ad26.COV2.S vaccination and SARS-CoV-2 variants. Overall study findings and caveats: Spike-specific TCR breadth was greater in vaccine than placebo recipients.

The table came from immunoSEQ multiplex PCR; TCRdb's copy has only in-frame clones and leaves some out. The sample lists a few hundred thousand clones, 80% to 95% occurring once. The V gene's germline CDR1 is SQVTM and CDR2 ANQGSEA. This CDR3 has 11 residues. The V and J ends lost 5 bases and 9 bases respectively, with 13 bases between them. The sample consisted of peripheral blood, taken in a trial of Ad26.COV2.S vaccine versus placebo. The genes are TRBV29-1 and TRBJ2-5, with D uncertain. The TCR was taken from a person between 18 and 65 years old who received the Ad26.COV2.S COVID-19 vaccine or a placebo. The CDR3 sequence: CSVKSVEAQYF. The CDR3 nucleotides read TGCAGCGTTAAGAGCGTTGAGGCCCAGTACTTC.